The clone carrying this T cell receptor (beta chain) was picked up many times. The investigators amplified TCR beta CDR3 regions from RNA transcripts. Initially, a first-round RT-PCR of the TCR CDR3 employed the HTBI primer set. TCRdb analysed the multiplex PCR reads with MiXCR anew, one entry per CDR3 protein. The sample consists of around 350,000 distinct CDR3 sequences, under 20% of them appearing once. PBMCs were derived from approximately 10 ml fresh peripheral blood. The CDR3 spans 12 residues. V was pared by 5 bases and J by 12 bases, with 10 bases of the junction left unmatched. The data originate from a study of T cells in Graves' hyperthyroidism and ophthalmopathy. Study overall: Before treatment of any kind, peripheral blood was taken at initial diagnosis.

The receptor comes from a woman aged 18-29 years with Graves' hyperthyroidism. The sample was blood. V usage is TRBV12-3 or TRBV12-4 and J usage is TRBJ2-7, with 7 bases matching TRBD1. CDR3 region: CASSRPGQEGYF. Here the CDR3 DNA reads TGTGCCAGCAGTCGTCCAGGACAGGAAGGGTACTTC.